This T cell receptor (beta chain) was sequenced for a study of blood T cell repertoires in COVID-19. The overall study: Whether acute or convalescent, the COVID-19 samples came from the United States, Italy and Spain. T cells, B-cell-depleted T cells, or PBMCs supplied cDNA or gDNA.

Original processing methods: Nucleated cell number was recorded as an estimate derived from reference gene primer amplification. Profiling relied on immunoSEQ multiplex PCR, and the TCRdb table lists in-frame clones only, not all of them. V and J calls plus clone size are reproduced from that table; the DNA served to infer D and trimming. The repertoire holds 360,000 or so clones, with roughly 89% as singletons. V shed 3 bases and J 5 bases; nucleotides not matched to a gene: 7. Germline CDR1 is MNHEY and CDR2 is SMNVEV (reference sequence). The CDR3 length is 15 residues. The sample comprised peripheral blood. The origin of this receptor is a man younger than 30 with active or convalescent COVID-19. The chain recombines TRBV27 with TRBJ1-5; 7 positions match TRBD1. CDR3 nucleotides: TGTGCCAGCAGTTTCTCCGGGACAGAAGATCAGCCCCAGCATTTT. Translated, it gives CASSFSGTEDQPQHF.